These 11 T cell receptor beta chains share one sample of origin, sequenced in a study of CD8 T cells in ankylosing spondylitis (dated by TCRdb to the late 2010s). Library creation used 5' RACE. Instrument on record: Illumina HiSeq 2500. The public reads were reprocessed in TCRdb via fastp at Q25 and MiXCR, keeping in-frame beta chains. Merged by CDR3 protein, the rows form single entries marked with the most common genes and DNA. The sample table records 380,000 or so distinct CDR3 sequences; roughly 22% of these occur just once. The ten largest clones take up approximately 14% of the sample. The material sequenced was blood, either unsorted or a sorted T cell fraction (not recorded which). The receptors were gathered from a male donor with ankylosing spondylitis or in good health (not recorded which).

This chain connects TRBV7-9 to TRBJ2-1; no reliable D call. Germline CDR1 SEHNR, CDR2 FQNEAQ (reference sequence). Trimming pared 1 base from V and 8 bases from J, leaving 18 bases between. This CDR3 has 16 amino acids. The chain's CDR3 is CASSLGVPARRDEQFF. CDR3 bases: TGTGCCAGCAGCTTAGGGGTTCCGGCGAGACGGGATGAGCAGTTCTTC.

CDR3 residues: CATSVGSTYNEQFF. In nucleotides, the CDR3 is TGTGCCACCAGTGTCGGGTCGACCTACAATGAGCAGTTCTTC. V is TRBV24-1 and J is TRBJ2-1; D is unresolved. The V gene lost 5 bases and the J gene lost 2 bases, with 9 bases spanning the gap. This CDR3 contains 14 residues. Germline V gene lookup returns CDR1 KGHDR and CDR2 SFDVKD.

V usage is TRBV4-1 and J usage is TRBJ1-2; D uncertain. Germline values: CDR1 MGHRA, CDR2 YSYEKL. The CDR3 covers 13 residues. V lost 0 bases and J lost 4, with 6 bases in between. This CDR3 is CASSQEGIYGYTF. The DNA for the CDR3 is TGCGCCAGCAGCCAAGAGGGGATCTATGGCTACACCTTC.

This clonotype was detected a few times. The CDR3 loop is CSVDRAGGDYGYTF. The CDR3, as DNA: TGCAGCGTTGATAGAGCAGGGGGCGACTATGGCTACACCTTC. The chain joins TRBV29-1 to TRBJ1-2; 8 bases fit TRBD1. The CDR3 is 14 residues long. The junction had 6 bases not matched to a gene; V was cut back by 3 bases and J by 3 bases. Germline V gene data show CDR1 as SQVTM and CDR2 as ANQGSEA.

The rearrangement links TRBV28 to TRBJ2-7; TRBD2 matches at 7 bases. V dropped 1 base and J dropped 5; count of bases not matched to a gene: 14. The CDR3 totals 17 residues. Per germline, CDR1 MDHEN and CDR2 SYDVKM. The CDR3 region is CASSLLTRTETSDEQYF. The CDR3 bases are TGTGCCAGCAGTTTATTGACCAGGACCGAAACTAGCGACGAGCAGTACTTC.

This clonotype has more than one count but fewer than ten. The chain employs TRBV12-5 and TRBJ2-7; D remains ambiguous. The V gene lost 4 bases and the J gene lost 0 bases, with 7 bases spanning the gap. The germline V gene encodes CDR1 LGHNT and CDR2 FRNRAP. The length of the CDR3 is 13 residues. CDR3 sequence (DNA): TGTGCTAGTGGTTACGGTGGCTCCTACGAGCAGTACTTC. This codes for CASGYGGSYEQYF. Full variable domain (missing parts from reference TRBV12-5 and TRBJ2-7): DARVTQTPRHKVTEMGQEVTMRCQPILGHNTVFWYRQTMMQGLELLAYFRNRAPLDDSGMPKDRFSAEMPDATLATLKIQPSEPRDSAVYFCASGYGGSYEQYFGPGTRLTVT.

This clonotype showed up just a few times. The chain is built from TRBV20-1 and TRBJ2-7; D might be TRBD2 (5 bases). There are 11 residues in the CDR3. Germline CDR1 reads DFQATT; CDR2 reads SNEGSKA (reference sequence). V lost 7 bases to trimming and J lost 7 bases, with 14 bases between them. CDR3 nucleotides: TGCAGTGTGGACGGAGGATCGGAGCAGTACTTC. The encoded protein is CSVDGGSEQYF.

In its sample, this clonotype was seen a few times. This chain links TRBV28 with TRBJ2-3; possibly TRBD2 for D (6 bases). The CDR3 consists of 17 residues. Per the germline V gene, CDR1 is MDHEN and CDR2 is SYDVKM. V dropped 2 bases and J dropped 0 bases, with 15 bases sitting between them. The CDR3, as DNA: TGTGCCAGCAGTTTACTTTCGGGGGAGCCTAGCACAGATACGCAGTATTTT. This codes for CASSLLSGEPSTDTQYF.

A few counts support this clonotype. The junction differs from germline at one of its ends, possibly a read error. The chain carries TRBV12-3 or TRBV12-4 and TRBJ1-2; a possible D gene is TRBD1 (5 bases). This CDR3 spans 11 amino acids. CDR3 amino acids: CASSRGWGTNF. DNA of the CDR3: TGTGCCAGCAGCCGCGGTTGGGGGACTAACTTC.

This clonotype was picked up a small number of times. The CDR3 loop reads CASSLRGGEIDYGYTF. The CDR3 region has the DNA TGCGCCAGCAGCTTGCGGGGTGGGGAGATTGACTATGGCTACACCTTC. V and J are TRBV5-1 and TRBJ1-2; D is uncertain. Germline CDR1 and CDR2: SGHRS and YFSETQ. Between the trimmed V and J ends, which lost 1 base and 3 bases, there was a span of 16 bases. CDR3 size: 16 residues.

In its sample, this clonotype was seen a few times. CDR3 amino acids: CASGSDRSGANVLTF. The CDR3 DNA follows: TGTGCCAGCGGCTCAGACAGATCTGGGGCCAACGTCCTGACTTTC. This chain uses TRBV12-3 or TRBV12-4 with TRBJ2-6, with D possibly being TRBD1 (5 bases). V gave up 8 bases and J gave up 1 base, with 12 bases separating them. The CDR3 has 15 amino acids.